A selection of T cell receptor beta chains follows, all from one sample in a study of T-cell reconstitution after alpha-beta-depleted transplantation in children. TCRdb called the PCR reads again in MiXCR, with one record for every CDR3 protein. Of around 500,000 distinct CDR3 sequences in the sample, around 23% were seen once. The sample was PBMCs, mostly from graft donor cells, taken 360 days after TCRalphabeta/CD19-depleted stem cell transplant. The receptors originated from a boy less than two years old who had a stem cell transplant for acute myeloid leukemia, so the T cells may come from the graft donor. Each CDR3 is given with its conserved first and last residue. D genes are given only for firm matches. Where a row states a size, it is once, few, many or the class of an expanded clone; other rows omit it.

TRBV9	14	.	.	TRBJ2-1	CASSVGRLPNEQFF	TGTGCCAGCAGCGTAGGTCGACTACCTAATGAGCAGTTCTTC
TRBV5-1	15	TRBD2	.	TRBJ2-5	CASSPWWGGQETQYF	TGCGCCAGCAGCCCCTGGTGGGGGGGCCAAGAGACCCAGTACTTC
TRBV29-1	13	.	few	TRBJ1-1	CSVVTGEGTEAFF	TGCAGCGTTGTAACAGGAGAGGGCACTGAAGCTTTCTTT
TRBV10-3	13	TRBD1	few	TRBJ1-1	CAISDRVETEAFF	TGTGCCATCAGCGACAGGGTGGAAACTGAAGCTTTCTTT
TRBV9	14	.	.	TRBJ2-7	CASSLGTRSDEQYF	TGTGCCAGCAGCTTAGGGACACGTAGCGACGAGCAGTACTTC
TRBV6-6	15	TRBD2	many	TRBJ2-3	CASKKLAGGTDTQYF	TGTGCCAGCAAGAAACTAGCGGGGGGCACAGATACGCAGTATTTT
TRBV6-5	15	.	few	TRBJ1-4	CASSYDRRGNEKLFF	TGTGCCAGCAGTTACGATCGGAGAGGGAATGAAAAACTGTTTTTT
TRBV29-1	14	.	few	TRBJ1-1	CSAMTPELNTEAFF	TGCAGCGCTATGACGCCAGAATTGAACACTGAAGCTTTCTTT
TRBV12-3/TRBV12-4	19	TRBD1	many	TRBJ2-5	CASSSRASTTGAWEETQYF	TGTGCCAGCAGTTCTCGGGCCTCAACGACAGGGGCATGGGAAGAGACCCAGTACTTC
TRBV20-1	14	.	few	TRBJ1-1	CSASRATFDTEAFF	TGCAGTGCTTCACGGGCCACCTTCGACACTGAAGCTTTCTTT
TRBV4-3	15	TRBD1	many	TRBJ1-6	CASSQVSQGSSPLHF	TGCGCCAGCAGCCAGGTATCACAGGGGTCCTCACCCCTCCACTTT
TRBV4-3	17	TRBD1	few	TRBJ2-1	CASSQDHRDRGYNEQFF	TGCGCCAGCAGCCAAGATCACCGGGACAGGGGTTACAATGAGCAGTTCTTC
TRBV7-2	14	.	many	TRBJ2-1	CASSSPRSGNEQFF	TGTGCCAGCAGCAGCCCTAGGTCAGGCAATGAGCAGTTCTTC
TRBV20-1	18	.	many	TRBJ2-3	CSARDPAAGGLGQGTQYF	TGCAGTGCTAGAGATCCCGCGGCAGGGGGACTTGGCCAGGGTACGCAGTATTTT
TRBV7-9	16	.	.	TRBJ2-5	CASSLLAWGYQETQYF	TGTGCCAGCAGCCTACTAGCTTGGGGGTACCAAGAGACCCAGTACTTC
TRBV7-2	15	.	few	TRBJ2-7	CASSLAGGGAYEQYF	TGTGCCAGCAGCTTAGCGGGCGGGGGCGCCTACGAGCAGTACTTC
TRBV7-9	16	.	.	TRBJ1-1	CASSPPPGAPAGEAFF	TGTGCCAGCAGCCCCCCCCCCGGGGCACCGGCCGGGGAAGCTTTCTTT
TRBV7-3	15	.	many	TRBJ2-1	CASSLGVHLGGEQFF	TGTGCCAGCAGTTTAGGGGTCCACCTGGGAGGTGAGCAGTTCTTC